The 29 T cell receptor beta chains in this list originate from one sample, sequenced in a study of blood T cell repertoires in COVID-19. The protocol was immunoSEQ multiplex PCR, while the TCRdb copy is restricted to in-frame clones and leaves out a portion. Among 60,000 or so clones listed, 90% were seen once. The source material was peripheral blood. The receptor set was obtained from a human donor with active COVID-19. The donor label of this sample is uncertain.

The chain employs TRBV7-3 and TRBJ1-2; 8 bases line up with TRBD1. The CDR3 loop spans 15 amino acids. J gave up 8 bases and V 5 bases, and 13 bases lay outside the gene matches. CDR1 is SGHTA, CDR2 FQGTGA, per germline. The CDR3 region has the DNA TGTGCCAGCAGCCCTGGGACAGGTGGCTTCTACGGCTACACCTTC. Amino acid sequence: CASSPGTGGFYGYTF. The full variable domain, completed using reference TRBV7-3 and TRBJ1-2, is GAGVSQTPSNKVTEKGKYVELRCDPISGHTALYWYRQSLGQGPEFLIYFQGTGAADDSGLPNDRFFAVRPEGSVSTLKIQRTERGDSAVYLCASSPGTGGFYGYTFGSGTRLTVV.

This clone has a single count. The genes are TRBV10-3 and TRBJ2-3; 9 nucleotides line up with TRBD1. Trimming took 8 bases from V and 2 from J; bases not matched to a gene: 8. Germline V gene lookup returns CDR1 ENHRY and CDR2 SYGVKD. The CDR3 is 15 residues long. CDR3 in amino acids: CAIRYGTGITDTQYF. CDR3 coding DNA: TGTGCCATCCGATATGGGACAGGGATCACAGATACGCAGTATTTT.

The CDR3 sequence: CASSPPQLAGGQADTQYF. The DNA of the CDR3 is TGTGCCAGCTCACCACCGCAACTAGCGGGGGGGCAGGCAGATACGCAGTATTTT. The gene calls are TRBV18 and TRBJ2-3; the match to TRBD2 covers 13 bases. CDR3 length: 18 residues. Germline V gene data show CDR1 as KGHSH and CDR2 as LQKENI. The V segment lost 0 bases and the J segment 4 bases; nucleotides outside the gene matches: 7. Using reference TRBV18 and TRBJ2-3 for the parts outside the CDR3, the full variable domain is NAGVMQNPRHLVRRRGQEARLRCSPMKGHSHVYWYRQLPEEGLKFMVYLQKENIIDESGMPKERFSAEFPKEGPSILRIQQVVRGDSAAYFCASSPPQLAGGQADTQYFGPGTRLTVL.

V usage is TRBV28 and J usage is TRBJ2-5; 8 nucleotides agree with TRBD2. CDR3 length: 14 residues. Trimming cost V 2 bases and J 1 base; bases outside gene matches: 0. The germline gives CDR1 MDHEN, CDR2 SYDVKM. The CDR3 DNA follows: TGTGCCAGCAGTTTAAGCGGGAGCCAAGAGACCCAGTACTTC. It specifies CASSLSGSQETQYF.

J is TRBJ1-4 and V is TRBV9; 7 nucleotides agree with TRBD1. Germline assignment: CDR1 SGDLS and CDR2 YYNGEE. With V trimmed by 2 bases and J by 8 bases, 9 bases remained unmatched. The CDR3 covers 15 residues. CDR3 amino acids: CASSVTGQRGEKLFF. The CDR3 DNA is TGTGCCAGCAGCGTTACGGGACAGCGAGGGGAAAAACTGTTTTTT.

This chain joins TRBV27 and TRBJ1-3; no clear D gene. Germline CDR1 MNHEY, CDR2 SMNVEV (reference sequence). Deletions cut 6 bases from V and 0 bases from J, with 15 bases between. The length of the CDR3 is 16 residues. CDR3 region: CASSRGIGGSGNTIYF. Written as DNA, the CDR3 is TGTGCCAGCAGCCGCGGTATAGGAGGCTCTGGAAACACCATATATTTT.

The chain recombines TRBV6-2 or TRBV6-3 with TRBJ2-1; D gene ambiguous. V dropped 4 bases and J dropped 4 bases, with 14 bases sitting between them. This CDR3 region has 15 residues. From germline, CDR1 is MNHEY and CDR2 SVGEGT. The CDR3 DNA reads TGTGCCAGCAGTTTCGCGCCGGTTGTTTACAATGAGCAGTTCTTC. Amino acid sequence: CASSFAPVVYNEQFF.

The rearrangement links TRBV7-6 to TRBJ2-1, with 7 bases lining up with TRBD2. The CDR3 consists of 14 residues. J was trimmed by 4 bases and V by 5 bases; bases with no gene match: 5. Germline V gene lookup returns CDR1 SGHVS and CDR2 FNYEAQ. CDR3 sequence (DNA): TGTGCCAGCAGCGGGGCGGGACTATACAATGAGCAGTTCTTC. This translates into CASSGAGLYNEQFF.

J is TRBJ1-1 and V is TRBV18; 7 nucleotides line up with TRBD1. Germline V CDR1 and CDR2: KGHSH, LQKENI. Trimming at V came to 0 bases and at J to 4 bases, leaving 8 bases not matched to a gene. The CDR3 is 16 residues long. The CDR3 nucleotides read TGTGCCAGCTCACCACCCTCTGGCAGGGGGGCCACTGAAGCTTTCTTT. Encoded protein: CASSPPSGRGATEAFF.

The chain uses TRBV7-2 and TRBJ2-2; 10 bases are a match to TRBD2. From germline, CDR1 is SGHTA and CDR2 FQGNSA. With V trimmed by 5 bases and J by 4 bases, 4 bases remained unmatched. The CDR3 is 15 amino acids. The CDR3 reads CASSPGLASTGELFF. CDR3 bases: TGTGCCAGCAGCCCGGGACTAGCGAGCACCGGGGAGCTGTTTTTT. Combining the CDR3 with reference TRBV7-2 and TRBJ2-2 gives the whole variable domain GAGVSQSPSNKVTEKGKDVELRCDPISGHTALYWYRQSLGQGLEFLIYFQGNSAPDKSGLPSDRFSAERTGGSVSTLTIQRTQQEDSAVYLCASSPGLASTGELFFGEGSRLTVL.

The J gene is TRBJ1-2, the V gene TRBV18, with TRBD1 as a possible D gene (6 bases). V was pared by 2 bases and J by 0 bases, with 16 bases between. This CDR3 region has 17 residues. CDR1 and CDR2 from the germline V gene are KGHSH and LQKENI. CDR3 loop: CASSPDTGLNSNYGYTF. The CDR3 coding sequence is TGTGCCAGCTCACCAGACACAGGGCTAAACTCTAACTATGGCTACACCTTC.

This clone has just a few counts. The rearrangement links TRBV19 to TRBJ2-5; D is perhaps TRBD2 (5 bases). This CDR3 has 14 residues. The V end lost 4 bases, the J end lost 5 bases, and 14 bases lay between the germline ends. Germline CDR1 and CDR2: LNHDA and SQIVND (reference sequence). The CDR3 is CASSKGGIEETQYF. The CDR3, as DNA: TGTGCCAGTAGTAAAGGAGGAATTGAGGAGACCCAGTACTTC.

Regarding this clone: This likely comes from a read error, as the CDR3 has no conserved phenylalanine or tryptophan at its end. No DNA is shown, since the ends of the CDR3 on it are uncertain; the CDR3 is the one TCRdb lists. The chain joins TRBV7-9 to TRBJ1-2; the D call in the table, TRBD1, was not verified against the DNA. Germline V CDR1 and CDR2: SEHNR, FQNEAQ (reference sequence). With termini counted, the CDR3 has 14 amino acids. The CDR3 sequence: CASSPSGAGQGKEV.

This chain links TRBV6-2 or TRBV6-3 with TRBJ2-7, with 7 bases fitting TRBD1. V shed 2 bases, J shed 2 bases, and the junction held 6 bases outside the gene matches. There are 15 residues in the CDR3. From germline, CDR1 is MNHEY and CDR2 SVGEGT. CDR3 amino acids: CASSYDRAVPYEQYF. DNA of the CDR3: TGTGCCAGCAGTTACGACAGGGCCGTGCCCTACGAGCAGTACTTC.

The gene calls are TRBV6-4 and TRBJ1-2, with D perhaps matching TRBD1 (6 bases). The germline CDR1 and CDR2 sequences are MRHNA and SNTAGT. The CDR3 is 13 amino acids. Between the trimmed V and J ends, which lost 3 bases and 8 bases, there was a span of 13 bases. The CDR3 DNA sequence: TGTGCCAGCAGTGAAACAGGGAATACGGGCTACACCTTC. Translation: CASSETGNTGYTF.

The chain employs TRBV2 and TRBJ2-5; a possible D gene is TRBD2 (6 bases). The CDR3 totals 12 residues. V dropped 8 bases and J dropped 4 bases, with 11 bases sitting between them. Germline V CDR1 and CDR2: SNHLY, FYNNEI. The CDR3 coding sequence is TGTGCCAGCTGGGGAGGCGGAGAGACCCAGTACTTC. Translation: CASWGGGETQYF.

This sequence joins TRBV11-2 and TRBJ1-2; a possible D gene is TRBD1 (6 bases). Trimming shortened V by 1 base and J by 7 bases, and 10 bases separated the two germline ends. This CDR3 contains 13 residues. Germline V gene data show CDR1 as SGHAT and CDR2 as FQNNGV. The DNA of the CDR3 is TGTGCCAGCAGCTTAGGAGACAGGTTTGGCTACACCTTC. Translation gives CASSLGDRFGYTF. Together with reference TRBV11-2 and TRBJ1-2, the CDR3 gives the full variable domain: EAGVAQSPRYKIIEKRQSVAFWCNPISGHATLYWYQQILGQGPKLLIQFQNNGVVDDSQLPKDRFSAERLKGVDSTLKIQPAKLEDSAVYLCASSLGDRFGYTFGSGTRLTVV.

The chain has TRBV19 and TRBJ2-2; 11 bases align to TRBD1. J was trimmed by 6 bases and V by 5 bases; bases with no gene match: 8. The CDR3 runs 16 residues. Germline CDR1 is LNHDA and CDR2 is SQIVND (reference sequence). In DNA, the CDR3 is TGTGCCAGTAGTTCCGGGACAGGGGGAGGGTCCGGGGAGCTGTTTTTT. Protein sequence: CASSSGTGGGSGELFF.

The chain is built from TRBV6-1 and TRBJ2-2; TRBD1 is a possible D gene (6 bases). Germline V gene data show CDR1 as MNHNS and CDR2 as SASEGT. CDR3 size: 15 residues. V was clipped by 1 base and J by 3 bases, with 9 bases between them. The CDR3 loop reads CASSEGQGYTGELFF. The CDR3 DNA reads as TGTGCCAGCAGTGAAGGGCAGGGGTACACCGGGGAGCTGTTTTTT.

The V call is TRBV27, the J call TRBJ1-2; D remains unclear. CDR3 length equals 13 residues. Between the trimmed V and J ends, which lost 5 bases and 5 bases, there was a span of 12 bases. CDR1 and CDR2 from the germline V gene are MNHEY and SMNVEV (reference sequence). The CDR3 nucleotides are TGTGCCAGCAGTCCTCGGGTTCTTTATGGCTACACCTTC. Translated, it gives CASSPRVLYGYTF.

V gene TRBV25-1 combines with J gene TRBJ2-3; tentative D call: TRBD2 (5 bases). V was cut by 4 bases and J by 3 bases, with 11 bases left in between. The germline CDR1 and CDR2 sequences are MGHDK and SYGVNS. The CDR3 has 14 residues. CDR3 in amino acids: CASSVGVGTDTQYF. DNA for the CDR3: TGTGCCAGCAGTGTGGGAGTTGGGACAGATACGCAGTATTTT.

This rearrangement joins TRBV29-1 to TRBJ1-5; D may be TRBD1 (5 bases). Trimming removed 6 bases at V and 6 bases at J, with 12 bases between. CDR1 SQVTM and CDR2 ANQGSEA come from the germline V gene. CDR3 length equals 12 residues. The CDR3 region is CSVGRGGQPQHF. DNA of the CDR3: TGCAGCGTCGGCCGCGGGGGTCAGCCCCAGCATTTT.

V usage is TRBV7-2 and J usage is TRBJ2-7; D is unclear. Trimming removed 1 base from V and 0 bases from J, with 10 bases in between. Germline values: CDR1 SGHTA, CDR2 FQGNSA. The length of the CDR3 is 15 residues. This CDR3 reads CASSLGGRSSYEQYF. CDR3 coding DNA: TGTGCCAGCAGCTTAGGAGGTCGGAGCTCCTACGAGCAGTACTTC.

The CDR3 sequence is CASSEGRGVYEQYF. The CDR3 DNA reads as TGTGCCAGCAGTGAGGGCAGGGGGGTCTACGAGCAGTACTTC. This rearrangement joins TRBV2 to TRBJ2-7; possibly TRBD1 for D (7 bases). The CDR3 length is 14 residues. Per the germline V gene, CDR1 is SNHLY and CDR2 is FYNNEI. V lost 3 bases and J 3 bases, leaving 12 bases between the germline ends.

J is TRBJ2-2 and V is TRBV19, with 12 bases lining up with TRBD1. CDR1 is LNHDA, CDR2 SQIVND, per germline (reference sequence). This CDR3 region has 15 residues. Trimming took 11 bases from V and 7 from J; bases not matched to a gene: 11. Here the CDR3 reads CAAEEGTGGDGELFF. In DNA, the CDR3 is TGTGCCGCAGAAGAGGGGACAGGGGGCGACGGGGAGCTGTTTTTT.

V gene TRBV7-9 combines with J gene TRBJ1-5; the D gene is possibly TRBD1 (6 bases). Germline V gene data show CDR1 as SEHNR and CDR2 as FQNEAQ (reference sequence). There are 17 residues in the CDR3. Trimming removed 4 bases from V and 0 bases from J, with 16 bases in between. The CDR3 DNA reads as TGTGCCAGCAGCTCAAAACAGGGATACTATAGCAATCAGCCCCAGCATTTT. This codes for CASSSKQGYYSNQPQHF.

This clone occurred a few times. CDR3 sequence (DNA): TGCGCCAGCAGCCAAGGACTAGCGAGAGGGAAAAACATTCAGTACTTC. Translating gives CASSQGLARGKNIQYF. The chain has TRBV4-1 and TRBJ2-4; the match to TRBD2 covers 8 bases. Per the germline V gene, CDR1 is MGHRA and CDR2 is YSYEKL. The CDR3 is 16 amino acids. Trimming removed 1 base from V and 4 bases from J; junction bases left unmatched: 6.

The gene calls are TRBV15 and TRBJ1-3; the D gene is possibly TRBD1 (5 bases). This CDR3 spans 15 amino acids. CDR1 is LNHNV and CDR2 is YYDKDF in the germline V gene (reference sequence). V lost 6 bases, J lost 0 bases, and 12 bases lay in between. CDR3 sequence: CATRSDSFSGNTIYF. In DNA form, the CDR3 reads TGTGCCACCAGGAGTGACAGCTTCTCTGGAAACACCATATATTTT.

In its sample, this clone was seen once. This chain links TRBV5-1 with TRBJ1-4, with 9 bases matching TRBD1. The CDR3 contains 15 residues. V lost 0 bases and J lost 6; bases outside the gene matches: 3. Germline V CDR1 and CDR2: SGHRS, YFSETQ. CDR3 residues: CASSLGTGGDEKLFF. The CDR3 DNA reads as TGCGCCAGCAGCTTGGGAACAGGGGGCGATGAAAAACTGTTTTTT.